One TCR beta chain is described in this entry. Its antigen remains unidentified. The data derive from a study of cytomegalovirus exposure and HLA in healthy donors. Overall study context: Out of 150 million to 200 million T cells, an earlier analysis found some 120 million unique TCR beta sequences in total. Study-level points and caveats: The authors later found TCR association rates varying by HLA locus, with DRB1 most and HLA-C fewest.

Germline loops: CDR1 SGHDT, CDR2 YYEEEE. The CDR3 is 19 residues long. The J segment lost 7 bases and the V segment lost 0 bases, leaving 12 bases of the junction unmatched. The PCR ran on 60 Vbeta and 13 Jbeta primers. Data came from immunoSEQ multiplex PCR; TCRdb stores just in-frame clones and leaves some out. This table holds approximately 210,000 clones, 82% found once. The sample was PBMCs. This chain links TRBV5-6 with TRBJ2-1, with 14 nucleotides matching TRBD2. The TCR originated in a man aged 40-49 years in good health and CMV-seropositive. CDR3 in DNA: TGTGCCAGCAGCTTGGTGGGGACTAGCGGGAGAAGGGGGAGGAATGAGCAGTTCTTC. Its translation: CASSLVGTSGRRGRNEQFF.